This T cell receptor beta chain appears in the sequencing data of a study of blood T cell repertoires in COVID-19. Study processing details: Amplification of reference gene primers was used by the study to estimate nucleated cell counts. Method: immunoSEQ multiplex PCR; TCRdb's copy keeps in-frame clones and lacks some. That table supplies the V and J calls and clone size; D and trimming were determined from the DNA. The sample holds around 200,000 clones, roughly 80% seen once. There are 15 residues in the CDR3. Per germline, CDR1 SGHRS and CDR2 YFSETQ. Trimming removed 0 bases from V and 4 bases from J, with 13 bases in between.

This clonotype was obtained from a human donor in a cohort sampled during active COVID-19. The specimen sequenced was peripheral blood. This rearrangement joins TRBV5-1 to TRBJ1-1, with D hard to call. CDR3 nucleotide sequence: TGCGCCAGCAGCTTGGGTCCGGGTGAAACCACTGAAGCTTTCTTT. Translating it yields CASSLGPGETTEAFF.